The source of this T cell receptor (beta chain) is a study of regulatory T cells in long-lasting Graves disease. About the study: Over 5 years on antithyroid drugs plus positive TSH receptor antibodies marked Graves' disease as persistent. Study-wide results and limits: Limited sample numbers may have lowered accuracy. Public clonotype sharing was higher in persistent than newly diagnosed patients.

This clonotype was picked up a small number of times. Its matching antigen is unknown. Investigators prepared the TCR beta libraries by applying iRepertoire HTBI primers and Arm-PCR of CDR3 regions. TCRdb re-called the multiplex PCR reads with MiXCR, one entry per CDR3 protein. The table shows roughly 430,000 distinct CDR3 sequences, with around 23% occurring only once. Documented time point: persistent/refractory GD, antithyroid drugs over 5 years with positive TRAb. There was RNA extracted from PBMCs, and the TCR library was made from it. Peripheral blood, roughly 8.1 milliliters of it, was drawn into EDTA tubes. The CDR3 covers 16 residues. The V gene lost 6 bases and the J gene lost 3 bases, with 20 bases spanning the gap. Germline assignment: CDR1 SGHTA and CDR2 FQGNSA.

Material: peripheral blood mononuclear cells (PBMCs), obtained when the disease was refractory, from a patient treated with antithyroid drugs. The rearrangement uses TRBV7-2 and TRBJ1-1, with D perhaps matching TRBD1 (6 bases). The receptor was isolated from a female donor with Graves disease. The CDR3 region has the DNA TGTGCCAGCAGTCCGAGACAGGCCCGCAGGGACACTGAAGCTTTCTTT. Amino acid sequence: CASSPRQARRDTEAFF.